The 26 T cell receptor beta chains given below trace back to one sample, sequenced in a study of T cells in Graves' hyperthyroidism and ophthalmopathy. Researchers amplified the TCR beta CDR3 regions from RNA transcripts. The primer set for the first-round RT-PCR of the TCR CDR3 was HTBI. In TCRdb, the multiplex PCR reads were re-called with MiXCR into one record per CDR3 protein. The repertoire holds approximately 430,000 distinct CDR3 sequences, with roughly 14% as singletons. Sequences were obtained from blood. Receptors were obtained from a young woman with Graves' hyperthyroidism.

The sample holds a few counts of this clonotype. V usage is TRBV9 and J usage is TRBJ1-2; D is perhaps TRBD1 (5 bases). Germline V gene sequence: CDR1 SGDLS, CDR2 YYNGEE. CDR3 length equals 15 residues. The ends were cut back, 0 bases at V and 8 bases at J, with 17 bases in the middle. The CDR3 sequence: CASSVALRQYDGYTF. The CDR3 nucleotides read TGTGCCAGCAGCGTAGCTCTCAGACAGTACGACGGCTACACCTTC.

This clonotype was observed a handful of times. One end of the junction is discordant with germline, which a read error may explain. J is TRBJ1-2 and V is TRBV20-1, with 7 bases aligning to TRBD1. Germline-derived CDR1 and CDR2 are DFQATT and SNEGSKA (reference sequence). The CDR3 contains 15 residues. CDR3 nucleotide sequence: TGCAGTGCTGGAGATCCCGGAGGGGGCGACTATGGCTACACCTTC. This translates into CSAGDPGGGDYGYTF.

This clonotype has a count of ten or more. The rearrangement links TRBV7-2 to TRBJ1-2; 10 nucleotides align to TRBD1. V lost 9 bases and J lost 7; bases outside the gene matches: 8. This CDR3 contains 13 residues. Per the germline V gene, CDR1 is SGHTA and CDR2 is FQGNSA. CDR3 residues: CASVTGGFGGYTF. Here the CDR3 DNA reads TGTGCCAGTGTGACAGGGGGCTTCGGTGGCTACACCTTC.

The sample holds many counts of this clonotype. The V and J genes are TRBV11-3 and TRBJ2-5; 14 bases map to TRBD2. Germline assignment: CDR1 SGHNT and CDR2 YENEEA. The CDR3 covers 16 residues. The junction had 6 bases not matched to a gene; V was cut back by 4 bases and J by 5 bases. The CDR3 bases are TGTGCCAGCAGCTCTGGGACTAGCGGGAGTACTGAGACCCAGTACTTC. Amino acids: CASSSGTSGSTETQYF.

The V call is TRBV19, the J call TRBJ1-5; D gene uncertain. The V and J ends lost 1 base and 4 bases respectively, with 11 bases between them. The V gene's germline CDR1 is LNHDA and CDR2 SQIVND (reference sequence). This CDR3 comprises 15 residues. The CDR3 region is CASSIVSASNQPQHF. The DNA of the CDR3 is TGTGCCAGTAGTATAGTCTCGGCATCTAATCAGCCCCAGCATTTT.

The chain couples TRBV5-5 to TRBJ2-3, with no clear D. Trimming removed 6 bases from V and 0 bases from J, with 11 bases in between. The CDR3 runs 14 residues. The germline V gene has CDR1 SGHKS and CDR2 YYEKEE (reference sequence). CDR3 bases: TGTGCCAGCACCCCGCTAAGAAGCACAGATACGCAGTATTTT. This sequence encodes CASTPLRSTDTQYF.

This clonotype was counted between two and nine times. V gene TRBV20-1 combines with J gene TRBJ2-1, with 7 nucleotides matching TRBD2. The CDR3 is 13 amino acids. With V trimmed by 6 bases and J by 7 bases, 9 bases remained unmatched. Germline loops: CDR1 DFQATT, CDR2 SNEGSKA (reference sequence). The chain's CDR3 is CSAHGGGGNEQFF. DNA for the CDR3: TGCAGTGCCCACGGTGGGGGGGGGAATGAGCAGTTCTTC.

At least ten counts were recorded for this clonotype. The chain carries TRBV6-1 and TRBJ1-1; no reliable D call. The V end lost 11 bases, the J end lost 1 base, and 14 bases lay between the germline ends. From germline, CDR1 is MNHNS and CDR2 SASEGT. The CDR3 sequence is 13 residues long. The CDR3 coding sequence is TGTGCCGTGTCAAAGGAGGCGAACACTGAAGCTTTCTTT. Its protein product is CAVSKEANTEAFF.

This clonotype came up a few times. The CDR3 is CSAEGGGNQPQHF. DNA of the CDR3: TGCAGTGCAGAGGGCGGAGGCAATCAGCCCCAGCATTTT. The V gene is TRBV20-1, the J gene TRBJ1-5; D is unclear. Germline V lookup: CDR1 DFQATT, CDR2 SNEGSKA (reference sequence). This CDR3 contains 13 residues. Trimming pared 6 bases from V and 2 bases from J, leaving 11 bases between.

This clonotype has ten or more counts. The chain carries TRBV10-2 and TRBJ1-1; D perhaps matches TRBD1 (5 bases). This CDR3 is 13 amino acids long. V gave up 0 bases and J gave up 10 bases, with 12 bases separating them. CDR1 and CDR2 from the germline V gene are WSHSY and SAAADI. CDR3 nucleotides: TGCGCCAGCAGTGAGTCGCGGGGGATGGGAGCTTTCTTT. Encoded protein: CASSESRGMGAFF.

V and J are TRBV20-1 and TRBJ1-2; D remains unclear. V was clipped by 1 base and J by 2 bases, with 8 bases between them. This CDR3 contains 13 residues. Germline assignment: CDR1 DFQATT and CDR2 SNEGSKA (reference sequence). The CDR3 region has the DNA TGCAGTGCTAGAGTCGAAGGGAACTATGGCTACACCTTC. This gives the protein CSARVEGNYGYTF.

A note on this clonotype: A single base separates this from a much larger clone, so it may be a read error. This chain uses TRBV12-3 or TRBV12-4 with TRBJ2-1; 10 bases fit TRBD2. CDR3 length equals 16 residues. CDR3 amino acids: CASTTSGAYSYNGQFF. The DNA for the CDR3 is TGTGCCAGCACAACTAGCGGGGCCTACTCCTACAATGGGCAGTTCTTC.

Note on this clonotype: A much larger clonotype is one base distant, so this may be a read error. The chain has TRBV5-1 and TRBJ2-7; D is uncertain. The ends were cut back, 7 bases at V and 2 bases at J, with 10 bases in the middle. The V gene's germline CDR1 is SGHRS and CDR2 YFSETQ. The CDR3 totals 12 residues. CDR3 coding DNA: TGCGCCAGCGGCCGAGATGCCTACGAGCAGTACTTC. Its translation: CASGRDAYEQYF.

This clonotype was detected ten times or more. This chain connects TRBV2 to TRBJ2-7, with TRBD1 matching over 10 bases. The trim removed 7 bases at V and 1 base at J, leaving 4 bases unmatched. Looked up from germline, CDR1 is SNHLY and CDR2 is FYNNEI. The CDR3 is 14 residues long. CDR3 residues: CASIPGQGSYEQYF. DNA for the CDR3: TGTGCCAGCATCCCGGGACAGGGGTCCTACGAGCAGTACTTC.

This clonotype was seen at least ten times. The chain is built from TRBV11-3 and TRBJ2-7; D remains unclear. Deletions cut 3 bases from V and 2 bases from J, with 23 bases between. CDR3 length equals 18 residues. Germline V gene data show CDR1 as SGHNT and CDR2 as YENEEA. CDR3 bases: TGTGCCAGCAGCTTCCTCGTGGCGAGGCCTCCAATCACCTACGAGCAGTACTTC. It codes for CASSFLVARPPITYEQYF.

This clonotype has a count of ten or more. This chain connects TRBV7-3 to TRBJ2-5, with D hard to call. CDR3 length: 13 residues. Germline CDR1 is SGHTA and CDR2 is FQGTGA. Trimming took off 5 bases at V and 1 base at J, with 8 bases between the two ends. DNA for the CDR3: TGTGCCAGCAGCGCTAGGGCCCAAGAGACCCAGTACTTC. Translated: CASSARAQETQYF.

The table lists this clonotype with many counts. The chain uses TRBV3-1 and TRBJ2-1; D is perhaps TRBD2 (5 bases). Trimming shortened V by 0 bases and J by 4 bases, and 10 bases separated the two germline ends. Germline CDR1 LGHDT, CDR2 YNNKEL (reference sequence). The CDR3 sequence is 15 residues long. CDR3 in DNA: TGTGCCAGCAGCCAAGAGGAGGCAGGTTACAATGAGCAGTTCTTC. This sequence encodes CASSQEEAGYNEQFF.

CDR3 in amino acids: CASSGQDVNYGYTF. CDR3 DNA: TGTGCCAGCTCTGGACAGGATGTAAACTATGGCTACACCTTC. The chain carries TRBV13 and TRBJ1-2, with 7 bases that match TRBD1. The CDR3 contains 14 residues. The V gene end was trimmed by 8 bases and the J gene end by 2 bases; junction bases not matched to a gene: 8. Germline CDR1 and CDR2: PRHDT and FYEKMQ (reference sequence).

This chain connects TRBV4-3 to TRBJ1-6; TRBD1 might be the D (5 bases). Trimming removed 3 bases from V and 10 bases from J, with 19 bases in between. The CDR3 has 16 residues. Germline lookup yields CDR1 LGHNA and CDR2 YSLEER. Here the CDR3 reads CASSQTSGAGVSPLHF. CDR3 nucleotides: TGCGCCAGCAGCCAGACCTCCGGCGCGGGGGTCTCACCCCTCCACTTT.

This clonotype was detected many times. The chain uses TRBV10-3 and TRBJ2-7; the D gene is possibly TRBD2 (6 bases). In germline, CDR1 is ENHRY, CDR2 SYGVKD. The germline V and J ends were trimmed by 2 bases and 2 bases, with 13 bases remaining between them. This CDR3 contains 15 residues. CDR3 amino acids: CAISEELASTYEQYF. Here the CDR3 DNA reads TGTGCCATCAGTGAGGAGCTAGCGTCTACCTACGAGCAGTACTTC.

This clonotype appeared many times. The chain carries TRBV11-2 and TRBJ2-3; D is uncertain. The CDR3 loop spans 14 amino acids. From germline, CDR1 is SGHAT and CDR2 FQNNGV. Trimming shortened V by 2 bases and J by 2 bases, and 8 bases separated the two germline ends. CDR3 residues: CASSLLGFTDTQYF. The DNA of the CDR3 is TGTGCCAGCAGCTTACTCGGCTTCACAGATACGCAGTATTTT.

This sequence joins TRBV13 and TRBJ2-1; maybe TRBD2 (6 bases). Trimming removed 5 bases from V and 9 bases from J, with 14 bases in between. Germline loops: CDR1 PRHDT, CDR2 FYEKMQ (reference sequence). The CDR3 extends over 13 amino acids. The CDR3 sequence: CASSTKLATEQFF. DNA for the CDR3: TGTGCCAGCAGCACTAAGCTAGCGACTGAGCAGTTCTTC. Variable domain in full (rest from reference TRBV13 and TRBJ2-1): AAGVIQSPRHLIKEKRETATLKCYPIPRHDTVYWYQQGPGQDPQFLISFYEKMQSDKGSIPDRFSAQQFSDYHSELNMSSLELGDSALYFCASSTKLATEQFFGPGTRLTVL.

In its sample, this clonotype was seen many times. The gene calls are TRBV12-3 or TRBV12-4 and TRBJ2-7; D is uncertain. The CDR3 has 14 residues. Trimming took 2 bases from V and 5 from J, leaving 13 bases between them. CDR3 residues: CASSLRPGEDEQYF. CDR3 in DNA: TGTGCCAGCAGTTTACGGCCAGGAGAAGACGAGCAGTACTTC.

This clonotype was counted between two and nine times. The chain links TRBV12-3 or TRBV12-4 to TRBJ2-2; TRBD1 might be the D (5 bases). V lost 4 bases, J lost 5 bases, and 14 bases lay in between. The CDR3 covers 15 residues. The CDR3 protein is CASSSPGRRTGELFF. CDR3 DNA: TGTGCCAGCAGTTCCCCAGGGCGTAGAACCGGGGAGCTGTTTTTT.

The table lists this clonotype with a few counts. The V and J genes are TRBV9 and TRBJ1-2; perhaps TRBD1 as D (6 bases). Germline values: CDR1 SGDLS, CDR2 YYNGEE. The CDR3 has 13 amino acids. V was cut by 5 bases and J by 3 bases, with 11 bases left in between. The CDR3 region has the DNA TGTGCCAGCAGTTCAGGACAGTACTATGGCTACACCTTC. Translation gives CASSSGQYYGYTF.

This clonotype was seen many times. The rearrangement uses TRBV7-6 and TRBJ1-1; D remains ambiguous. Trimming removed 3 bases at V and 3 bases at J, with 8 bases between. The germline gives CDR1 SGHVS, CDR2 FNYEAQ. The CDR3 sequence is 13 residues long. CDR3 amino acids: CASSFDGDTEAFF. In DNA form, the CDR3 reads TGTGCCAGCAGCTTCGATGGAGACACTGAAGCTTTCTTT.